The 17 T cell receptor beta chains given below trace back to one sample, sequenced in a study of T cell responses to AZD1222 COVID-19 vaccine. Sequenced by immunoSEQ multiplex PCR; TCRdb stores in-frame clones only, minus some. The sample records 75,000 to 90,000 clones, approximately 85% being singletons. The input for sequencing was peripheral blood, taken 28 days after the second AZD1222 dose. The receptors derive from an adult who received the AZD1222 COVID-19 vaccine.

The chain has TRBV11-2 and TRBJ1-1, with 8 bases lining up with TRBD1. The V segment lost 4 bases and the J segment 1 base; nucleotides outside the gene matches: 5. CDR1 is SGHAT, CDR2 FQNNGV, per germline. CDR3 size: 15 residues. In DNA form, the CDR3 reads TGTGCCAGCAGCTCGTCGGACAGGGCGAACACTGAAGCTTTCTTT. Translated, it gives CASSSSDRANTEAFF. The full variable domain, its missing parts supplied by reference TRBV11-2 and TRBJ1-1, is EAGVAQSPRYKIIEKRQSVAFWCNPISGHATLYWYQQILGQGPKLLIQFQNNGVVDDSQLPKDRFSAERLKGVDSTLKIQPAKLEDSAVYLCASSSSDRANTEAFFGQGTRLTVV.

The chain employs TRBV11-3 and TRBJ1-6, with D unclear. The germline V gene encodes CDR1 SGHNT and CDR2 YENEEA. Trimming cost V 4 bases and J 6 bases, with 10 bases left between them. The CDR3 sequence is 14 residues long. For the CDR3, the DNA is TGTGCCAGCAGCTCGGGTGAGGTTAATTCACCCCTCCACTTT. It translates to CASSSGEVNSPLHF.

The genes are TRBV3-1 (or the pseudogene TRBV3-2) and TRBJ2-1, with 9 bases lining up with TRBD2. CDR3 length: 17 amino acids. V lost 4 bases, J lost 0 bases, and 7 bases stayed unmatched. CDR1 is LGHDT, CDR2 YNNKEL, per germline (reference sequence). The CDR3 loop reads CASSLASGDSSYNEQFF. The CDR3 nucleotides read TGTGCCAGCAGCCTCGCTAGCGGGGACAGCTCCTACAATGAGCAGTTCTTC.

This clone appeared a few times. The CDR3 DNA reads as TGTGCCAGTAGTATTAGGGGACAGCAGGACTCTGGGGCCAACGTCCTGACTTTC. Encoded protein: CASSIRGQQDSGANVLTF. The chain links TRBV19 to TRBJ2-6; 7 positions agree with TRBD1. Losses at the gene ends were 3 bases for V and 0 bases for J; bases not matched to a gene: 8. There are 18 residues in the CDR3. Germline V lookup: CDR1 LNHDA, CDR2 SQIVND (reference sequence).

The V gene is TRBV5-4, the J gene TRBJ1-4, with D uncertain. There are 13 residues in the CDR3. Germline CDR1 and CDR2: SGHNT and YYREEE (reference sequence). V gave up 1 base and J gave up 10 bases, with 11 bases separating them. DNA for the CDR3: TGTGCCAGCAGCTTGACGCCGGATGCAAAACTGTTTTTT. This translates into CASSLTPDAKLFF.

This clone came up once. The rearrangement links TRBV12-3 or TRBV12-4 to TRBJ1-1, with 7 positions matching TRBD1. The CDR3 contains 13 residues. V lost 6 bases, J lost 1 base, and 2 bases stayed unmatched. The DNA of the CDR3 is TGTGCCAGCAGAAGACAGGGGAACACTGAAGCTTTCTTT. Translating it yields CASRRQGNTEAFF.

The chain carries TRBV7-9 and TRBJ1-4; 9 bases align to TRBD1. Unmatched junction bases numbered 6, after V lost 5 bases and J lost 5 bases. Germline-derived CDR1 and CDR2 are SEHNR and FQNEAQ (reference sequence). The CDR3 extends over 15 amino acids. The CDR3 DNA reads as TGTGCCAGCAGCCGTGCCGGGACAGGGAATGAAAAACTGTTTTTT. This sequence encodes CASSRAGTGNEKLFF.

The CDR3 spells CASSPDSASTDTQYF. The CDR3 region has the DNA TGTGCCAGCAGCCCCGACTCCGCTAGCACAGATACGCAGTATTTT. This chain connects TRBV7-3 to TRBJ2-3; D not resolved. Germline values: CDR1 SGHTA, CDR2 FQGTGA. Trimming stripped 5 bases from V and 0 bases from J, with 12 bases between. The CDR3 runs to 15 residues.

The rearrangement uses TRBV2 and TRBJ2-2; TRBD1 might be the D (5 bases). V was clipped by 4 bases and J by 2 bases, with 11 bases between them. Germline CDR1 SNHLY, CDR2 FYNNEI. The length of the CDR3 is 15 residues. This CDR3 is CASSGSGSNTGELFF. As DNA, the CDR3 is TGTGCCAGCAGTGGTTCAGGGTCTAACACCGGGGAGCTGTTTTTT. Together with reference TRBV2 and TRBJ2-2, the CDR3 gives the full variable domain: EPEVTQTPSHQVTQMGQEVILRCVPISNHLYFYWYRQILGQKVEFLVSFYNNEISEKSEIFDDQFSVERPDGSNFTLKIRSTKLEDSAMYFCASSGSGSNTGELFFGEGSRLTVL.

A few counts support this clone. J is TRBJ1-6 and V is TRBV14, with D tentatively TRBD1 (5 bases). There are 16 residues in the CDR3. V gave up 1 base and J gave up 12 bases, with 19 bases separating them. Germline V gene sequence: CDR1 SGHDN, CDR2 FVKESK. The CDR3 region has the DNA TGTGCCAGCAGCCAAGTCTCGCTGGCAGGGAGTTTACCCCTCCACTTT. Protein product: CASSQVSLAGSLPLHF.

This chain links TRBV11-2 with TRBJ2-2; 8 bases align to TRBD1. Germline-derived CDR1 and CDR2 are SGHAT and FQNNGV. Trimming removed 3 bases from V and 5 bases from J; junction bases left unmatched: 2. This CDR3 comprises 14 residues. CDR3 DNA sequence: TGTGCCAGCAGCTTGAACAGGGGGACCGGGGAGCTGTTTTTT. This translates into CASSLNRGTGELFF.

This clone has only a few counts. The V call is TRBV6-5, the J call TRBJ1-1; weak D call: TRBD1 (6 bases). Germline CDR1 and CDR2: MNHEY and SVGAGI. V was shortened by 2 bases and J by 6 bases, with 13 bases between the two germline ends. The length of the CDR3 is 14 residues. The CDR3 coding sequence is TGTGCCAGCAGTTACCTTCAGGGGTTCTCTGAAGCTTTCTTT. It specifies CASSYLQGFSEAFF.

The chain couples TRBV5-1 to TRBJ2-5; 10 bases are shared with TRBD2. The CDR3 loop spans 13 amino acids. The J segment lost 4 bases and the V segment lost 7 bases, leaving 4 bases of the junction unmatched. Germline V gives CDR1 SGHRS, CDR2 YFSETQ. The CDR3 loop is CASGTSVGETQYF. The CDR3 nucleotides read TGCGCCAGCGGGACTAGCGTAGGAGAGACCCAGTACTTC.

V is TRBV7-2 and J is TRBJ1-6; D remains ambiguous. Germline lookup yields CDR1 SGHTA and CDR2 FQGNSA. The CDR3 extends over 15 amino acids. V lost 5 bases and J 0 bases, leaving 8 bases between the germline ends. The CDR3 is CASSTTRSYNSPLHF. CDR3 in DNA: TGTGCCAGCAGCACCACCCGCTCCTATAATTCACCCCTCCACTTT.

The chain joins TRBV3-1 (or the pseudogene TRBV3-2) to TRBJ2-5; 7 nucleotides agree with TRBD2. Germline loops: CDR1 LGHDT, CDR2 YNNKEL (reference sequence). The CDR3 sequence is 12 residues long. V shed 7 bases, J shed 4 bases, and the junction held 3 bases outside the gene matches. This CDR3 is CASTLAGETQYF. CDR3 nucleotides: TGTGCCAGCACTTTAGCGGGAGAGACCCAGTACTTC.

This clone has a single count. V is TRBV4-3 and J is TRBJ1-2; D is perhaps TRBD1 (5 bases). From germline, CDR1 is LGHNA and CDR2 YSLEER. CDR3 length equals 14 residues. The V end was cut by 0 bases, the J end by 7 bases, with 12 bases between. CDR3 sequence reads: CASSQDQGLGGYTF. CDR3 DNA: TGCGCCAGCAGCCAAGACCAGGGTTTGGGTGGCTACACCTTC.

The V and J genes are TRBV11-3 and TRBJ1-2; possible D gene TRBD1, 5 bases. This CDR3 comprises 14 residues. Between the trimmed V and J ends, which lost 1 base and 2 bases, there was a span of 8 bases. From germline, CDR1 is SGHNT and CDR2 YENEEA. In nucleotides, the CDR3 is TGTGCCAGCAGCTTAGGGCGGGGGAACTATGGCTACACCTTC. Its translation is CASSLGRGNYGYTF.